Following are 31 T cell receptor beta chains from one sample sequenced in a study of blood T cell repertoires in COVID-19. Repertoires were generated with immunoSEQ multiplex PCR, while TCRdb's copy carries only in-frame clones and drops some. This repertoire shows about 190,000 clones, about 90% found once; its top ten account for about 0.66%. Sequenced sample: peripheral blood. All receptors derive from a man aged 45-65 years with acute or convalescent COVID-19.

This chain uses TRBV2 with TRBJ2-3; tentative D call: TRBD2 (5 bases). The CDR3 has 14 residues. Germline-derived CDR1 and CDR2 are SNHLY and FYNNEI. The V gene lost 8 bases and the J gene lost 1 base, with 13 bases spanning the gap. Written as DNA, the CDR3 is TGTGCCAGCGCAGAACTAGGTGGCACAGATACGCAGTATTTT. Translated: CASAELGGTDTQYF.

The chain links TRBV19 to TRBJ1-5; no reliable D call. V lost 3 bases and J lost 0, with 15 bases in between. CDR3 size: 17 residues. Looked up from germline, CDR1 is LNHDA and CDR2 is SQIVND (reference sequence). CDR3 amino acids: CASSIARSEVSNQPQHF. CDR3 in DNA: TGTGCCAGTAGTATCGCTAGGTCAGAGGTTAGCAATCAGCCCCAGCATTTT. Using reference TRBV19 and TRBJ1-5 for the parts outside the CDR3, the full variable domain is DGGITQSPKYLFRKEGQNVTLSCEQNLNHDAMYWYRQDPGQGLRLIYYSQIVNDFQKGDIAEGYSVSREKKESFPLTVTSAQKNPTAFYLCASSIARSEVSNQPQHFGDGTRLSIL.

This clone was counted a single time. The rearrangement joins TRBV5-1 to TRBJ2-5; TRBD1 matches at 7 bases. Germline V lookup: CDR1 SGHRS, CDR2 YFSETQ. The CDR3 is 14 amino acids. V dropped 1 base and J dropped 5; count of bases not matched to a gene: 5. The CDR3 reads CASSLQGGGETQYF. The CDR3 nucleotides are TGCGCCAGCAGCTTGCAAGGGGGCGGGGAGACCCAGTACTTC.

This clone was picked up one time. V and J are TRBV5-1 and TRBJ2-7, with D possibly matching TRBD2 (6 bases). This CDR3 is 20 amino acids long. Trimming stripped 0 bases from V and 1 base from J, with 26 bases between. Germline V gives CDR1 SGHRS, CDR2 YFSETQ. CDR3 DNA sequence: TGCGCCAGCAGCTTGGGTACACTATCTGGGGACTCCGGATGGTCCTACGAGCAGTACTTC. It specifies CASSLGTLSGDSGWSYEQYF.

This chain joins TRBV6-1 and TRBJ2-7; unclear D gene. In germline, CDR1 is MNHNS, CDR2 SASEGT. CDR3 size: 12 residues. V was shortened by 3 bases and J by 7 bases, with 10 bases between the two germline ends. CDR3 nucleotide sequence: TGTGCCAGCAGTGAGAGGCTTATTGAGCAGTACGTC. It yields the protein CASSERLIEQYV.

The chain recombines TRBV5-1 with TRBJ1-1; a weak D match, TRBD1 (6 bases). The CDR3 covers 17 residues. Germline V CDR1 and CDR2: SGHRS, YFSETQ. V was clipped by 4 bases and J by 7 bases, with 26 bases between them. Written as DNA, the CDR3 is TGCGCCAGCAGCCAAGGCCTGGGGGCAGGAGGTTTGATTGAAGCTTTCTTT. Encoded protein: CASSQGLGAGGLIEAFF.

As DNA, the CDR3 is TGTGCCAGCAGCCAAGACCAGGGGTATAATTCACCCCTCCACTTT. Protein product: CASSQDQGYNSPLHF. The gene calls are TRBV14 and TRBJ1-6; D is perhaps TRBD1 (6 bases). CDR1 and CDR2 from the germline V gene are SGHDN and FVKESK. The V gene lost 0 bases and the J gene lost 4 bases, with 7 bases spanning the gap. This CDR3 region has 15 residues.

The chain recombines TRBV20-1 with TRBJ2-3, with 7 bases aligning to TRBD2. This CDR3 has 16 amino acids. The germline V gene encodes CDR1 DFQATT and CDR2 SNEGSKA (reference sequence). Trimming cost V 3 bases and J 0 bases; bases outside gene matches: 9. In DNA form, the CDR3 reads TGCAGTGCTAGTTGGGCCGCGGGAGAGAGCACAGATACGCAGTATTTT. Its translation is CSASWAAGESTDTQYF.

The chain joins TRBV5-1 to TRBJ2-3; possibly TRBD1 for D (5 bases). Germline CDR1 is SGHRS and CDR2 is YFSETQ. Trimming took off 4 bases at V and 3 bases at J, with 18 bases between the two ends. The CDR3 is made up of 16 amino acids. This CDR3 is CASSPGRQPTTDTQYF. DNA of the CDR3: TGCGCCAGCAGCCCCGGTAGACAGCCCACGACAGATACGCAGTATTTT.

The V gene is TRBV28, the J gene TRBJ1-4; D is uncertain. Trimming took 10 bases from V and 6 from J, leaving 18 bases between them. CDR1 is MDHEN, CDR2 SYDVKM, per germline. The CDR3 loop spans 14 amino acids. The CDR3 loop is CATGIEDRDEKLFF. The CDR3 nucleotides are TGTGCCACCGGCATAGAGGATAGAGATGAAAAACTGTTTTTT.

The chain uses TRBV5-6 and TRBJ2-3; D not certain. The CDR3 totals 13 residues. The germline V gene encodes CDR1 SGHDT and CDR2 YYEEEE. Between the trimmed V and J ends, which lost 1 base and 5 bases, there was a span of 8 bases. For the CDR3, the DNA is TGTGCCAGCAGCTTGTCGAGTATAGATACGCAGTATTTT. Amino acids: CASSLSSIDTQYF.

This chain links TRBV28 with TRBJ1-5; D is perhaps TRBD1 (5 bases). Germline CDR1 and CDR2: MDHEN and SYDVKM. The CDR3 loop spans 16 amino acids. V gave up 0 bases and J gave up 6 bases, with 15 bases separating them. For the CDR3, the DNA is TGTGCCAGCAGTTTATGGGGGGGGACGAGGAGTCAGCCCCAGCATTTT. Its protein product is CASSLWGGTRSQPQHF.

The chain combines TRBV4-2 with TRBJ1-3; no clear D gene. The germline V gene has CDR1 LGHNA and CDR2 YNFKEQ. Trimming shortened V by 1 base and J by 0 bases, and 10 bases separated the two germline ends. CDR3 length: 16 amino acids. The CDR3 region has the DNA TGTGCCAGCAGCCAAGGTGCTGTCAGCTCTGGAAACACCATATATTTT. Its translation: CASSQGAVSSGNTIYF.

This chain uses TRBV7-9 with TRBJ1-3, with 7 positions matching TRBD1. The CDR3 runs to 14 residues. The germline V gene has CDR1 SEHNR and CDR2 FQNEAQ (reference sequence). V dropped 5 bases and J dropped 8; count of bases not matched to a gene: 9. CDR3 DNA sequence: TGTGCCAGCAGCCGAGACAGGGAAAGATACACCATATATTTT. It specifies CASSRDRERYTIYF.

This clone was seen only once. The rearrangement joins TRBV19 to TRBJ2-3; D ambiguous. The V end lost 6 bases, the J end lost 0 bases, and 13 bases lay between the germline ends. Germline-derived CDR1 and CDR2 are LNHDA and SQIVND (reference sequence). This CDR3 is built from 15 residues. DNA for the CDR3: TGTGCCAGTAGGCTGACTGGCCCAAGCACAGATACGCAGTATTTT. Its translation is CASRLTGPSTDTQYF.

This sequence joins TRBV6-2 or TRBV6-3 and TRBJ1-2; TRBD1 matches 7 bases. The CDR3 spans 13 residues. CDR1 and CDR2 (germline): MNHEY, SVGEGT. V lost 2 bases, J lost 8 bases, and 5 bases stayed unmatched. This CDR3 is CASSYTGARGYTF. Here the CDR3 DNA reads TGTGCCAGCAGTTACACAGGGGCTCGAGGCTACACCTTC.

This chain links TRBV19 with TRBJ2-2; maybe TRBD2 (5 bases). V lost 7 bases to trimming and J lost 7 bases, with 10 bases between them. The germline gives CDR1 LNHDA, CDR2 SQIVND (reference sequence). The CDR3 is made up of 12 amino acids. The CDR3 loop reads CASTPAGGELFF. CDR3 coding DNA: TGTGCCAGTACCCCGGCGGGCGGGGAGCTGTTTTTT.

The chain couples TRBV6-1 to TRBJ1-5; 9 bases map to TRBD1. The V gene end was trimmed by 6 bases and the J gene end by 4 bases; junction bases not matched to a gene: 7. Germline assignment: CDR1 MNHNS and CDR2 SASEGT. The CDR3 spans 15 residues. The CDR3 spells CASRGTGKGNQPQHF. CDR3 nucleotide sequence: TGTGCCAGCAGGGGGACAGGGAAAGGAAATCAGCCCCAGCATTTT.

V is TRBV5-6 and J is TRBJ2-2; TRBD2 matches 11 bases. Germline V gene data show CDR1 as SGHDT and CDR2 as YYEEEE. V shed 2 bases, J shed 7 bases, and the junction held 4 bases outside the gene matches. The CDR3 is made up of 15 amino acids. The CDR3 loop is CASSLLAGVNGELFF. The DNA for the CDR3 is TGTGCCAGCAGCTTACTAGCGGGAGTGAACGGGGAGCTGTTTTTT.

The chain carries TRBV18 and TRBJ1-2; 9 bases agree with TRBD1. The trim removed 6 bases at V and 3 bases at J, leaving 8 bases unmatched. Germline CDR1 reads KGHSH; CDR2 reads LQKENI. CDR3 size: 15 residues. The chain's CDR3 is CASSEQGAWDYGYTF. CDR3 bases: TGTGCCAGCTCTGAACAGGGGGCGTGGGACTATGGCTACACCTTC.

V is TRBV7-3 and J is TRBJ2-3; TRBD1 might be the D (5 bases). With 4 bases removed from V and 5 bases from J, the gap between germline ends came to 10 bases. Per the germline V gene, CDR1 is SGHTA and CDR2 is FQGTGA. The CDR3 extends over 13 amino acids. The CDR3 sequence: CASSSVRGDTQYF. Written as DNA, the CDR3 is TGTGCCAGCAGCTCCGTTAGGGGAGATACGCAGTATTTT.

This chain joins TRBV28 and TRBJ2-1, with 7 bases identical to TRBD1. This CDR3 contains 16 residues. Germline loops: CDR1 MDHEN, CDR2 SYDVKM. After removal of 3 bases from V and 4 bases from J, the junction contained 9 bases not matched to a gene. CDR3 in DNA: TGTGCCAGCAGTTTGAGGGACAGAGTCTATTACAATGAGCAGTTCTTC. This codes for CASSLRDRVYYNEQFF.

The chain carries TRBV5-1 and TRBJ2-1; 12 bases agree with TRBD2. CDR1 and CDR2 (germline): SGHRS, YFSETQ. This CDR3 is 14 amino acids long. The V segment lost 6 bases and the J segment 4 bases; nucleotides outside the gene matches: 2. The CDR3: CASTLAGGYNEQFF. The CDR3, as DNA: TGCGCCAGCACGCTAGCGGGGGGGTACAATGAGCAGTTCTTC.

V and J are TRBV6-1 and TRBJ2-3; TRBD1 might be the D (8 bases). This CDR3 contains 16 residues. The germline gives CDR1 MNHNS, CDR2 SASEGT. The ends were cut back, 3 bases at V and 5 bases at J, with 18 bases in the middle. Here the CDR3 DNA reads TGTGCCAGCAGTGAGAACCTAAACAGGGGGGGAGATACGCAGTATTTT. As protein: CASSENLNRGGDTQYF.

V usage is TRBV6-5 and J usage is TRBJ2-1; tentatively, D is TRBD2 (6 bases). CDR3 length equals 15 residues. V was pared by 6 bases and J by 7 bases, with 19 bases between. From germline, CDR1 is MNHEY and CDR2 SVGAGI. CDR3 bases: TGTGCCAGCAGACCATCCGGGACTCGAAAAAATGAGCAGTTCTTC. Its translation: CASRPSGTRKNEQFF.

The chain combines TRBV25-1 with TRBJ1-1; no definite D call. V lost 5 bases to trimming and J lost 8 bases, with 9 bases between them. The length of the CDR3 is 11 residues. Germline V CDR1 and CDR2: MGHDK, SYGVNS. CDR3 in amino acids: CASSFREEAFF. DNA for the CDR3: TGTGCCAGCAGTTTTAGGGAGGAAGCTTTCTTT.

The V and J genes are TRBV7-2 and TRBJ1-3, with 9 nucleotides matching TRBD1. This CDR3 is built from 15 residues. Germline V lookup: CDR1 SGHTA, CDR2 FQGNSA. Unmatched junction bases numbered 3, after V lost 3 bases and J lost 3 bases. CDR3 bases: TGTGCCAGCAGCTTCACAGGGGGCGGTGGAAACACCATATATTTT. Its translation is CASSFTGGGGNTIYF. The variable domain in full, with the rest retrieved from reference TRBV7-2 and TRBJ1-3, is GAGVSQSPSNKVTEKGKDVELRCDPISGHTALYWYRQSLGQGLEFLIYFQGNSAPDKSGLPSDRFSAERTGGSVSTLTIQRTQQEDSAVYLCASSFTGGGGNTIYFGEGSWLTVV.

CDR3 DNA sequence: TGTGCCAGCAGCCGGGCGGGGCCTCTCAATGAGCAGTTCTTC. Its protein product is CASSRAGPLNEQFF. This rearrangement joins TRBV3-1 (or the pseudogene TRBV3-2) to TRBJ2-1, with D perhaps matching TRBD2 (6 bases). V was clipped by 4 bases and J by 6 bases, with 13 bases between them. Per germline, CDR1 LGHDT and CDR2 YNNKEL (reference sequence). The CDR3 is made up of 14 amino acids.

This clone was observed a single time. The chain joins TRBV5-6 to TRBJ2-5, with D maybe TRBD2 (7 bases). Looked up from germline, CDR1 is SGHDT and CDR2 is YYEEEE. V was cut by 4 bases and J by 1 base, with 17 bases left in between. This CDR3 is 16 amino acids long. CDR3 nucleotide sequence: TGTGCCAGCAGCCTTCCCTGGCGGGGGCCCCAAGAGACCCAGTACTTC. Translated, it gives CASSLPWRGPQETQYF.

Worth noting for this clone: A junction boundary mismatches the germline segment, possibly from a read error. This chain links TRBV18 with TRBJ2-4, with 9 bases fitting TRBD1. CDR3 length: 16 amino acids. The germline CDR1 and CDR2 sequences are KGHSH and LQKENI. CDR3 amino acids: CASSPQGALAKNIQYF. CDR3 nucleotides: TGTGCCAGCTCGCCACAGGGGGCTCTAGCCAAAAACATTCAGTACTTC.

The chain has TRBV5-1 and TRBJ2-3, with TRBD1 identical over 9 bases. The ends lost 4 bases at V and 2 bases at J; junction bases unmatched: 5. The length of the CDR3 is 15 residues. Germline V gives CDR1 SGHRS, CDR2 YFSETQ. The CDR3 here is CASSPGDRDTDTQYF. The CDR3 bases are TGCGCCAGCAGCCCTGGGGACAGGGACACAGATACGCAGTATTTT.